This T cell receptor beta chain was retrieved from a study of human T cells and chemical hapten exposure (dated by TCRdb to the early 2020s). Concerning the study at large: For sensitization, 2% DPC in acetone was applied to an approximately 2 cm by approximately 2 cm area of upper inner arm skin. Both TCR alpha and TCR beta chains were sequenced from each blood RNA sample. The mostly female patient cohort included alopecia areata with under or over 50% scalp involvement, alopecia totalis and alopecia universalis. Throughout the study period of roughly 24 weeks, patients also received therapeutic DPC doses to the scalp every week. Patient blood was sampled pre-sensitization (week 0) and at 2, 6 and about 24 weeks after DPC sensitization. About 27 alopecia patients gave blood for TCR sequencing at one to four time points (pre-sensitization, 2, 6 and 24 weeks). Patch testing was done on the upper back using Finn chambers containing 0.01% DPC, and results were scored after 6 days according to International Contact Dermatitis Research Group standards. Peripheral blood TCR repertoire changes were tracked in vivo in alopecia patients during primary and secondary sensitization to the hapten diphenylcyclopropenone (DPC). Libraries were pooled for sequencing, and variation in per-sample TCR yields was attributed mainly to small differences in library volumes within the pool. Broader findings and caveats from the paper: DPC sensitization did not change how many TCRs were above 1 in 1000 frequency, and no evidence was found of alterations in global repertoire structure. A positive correlation was found between the number of PT1 expanded TCRs and patch test score, with significance reached at thresholds 8, 16 and 32 but not 4. Because all patients had alopecia, a presumed autoimmune disease, the immune response of the patients might differ from that of healthy individuals. Expanded TCRs formed significantly more large CDR3 similarity clusters than pre-sensitization or healthy control sets, consistent with antigen-driven responses. After repeated subsampling, changes were observed in the strength of the expansion versus patch-test correlation and in the threshold at which the correlation became significant.

Libraries were built with RACE. This sample was sequenced with a NextSeq 500. During library preparation, unique molecular identifiers were attached to individual cDNA molecules so that TCRs could be counted in a quantitative, reproducible way. As for the original processing: The median number of TCRs per sample was approximately 96,000, ranging from about 20,000 to 690,600. The Decombinator software suite was used to annotate V, J and CDR3 in the TCR reads. For PS versus PT1 abundance plots, all samples were subsampled to the same number of TCRs (28,000). Expanded TCRs were defined as absent before sensitization and observed at least eight times at the 2-week time point. The raw public reads went through TCRdb reprocessing: fastp at Q25, MiXCR clone calling, in-frame beta chains kept. Rows merge per CDR3 protein into single entries with the most common DNA and genes. The V and J calls come from TCRdb's annotation, not from the publication. The table for this sample lists over 50,000 distinct CDR3 sequences; roughly 9% of them were counted only once. Jointly, the top ten make up around a tenth of the sample.

Taken with the paper, the label for time point translates to: pre-sensitization, week 0. The treatment or condition label of this sample denotes: therapeutic diphenylcyclopropenone sensitization with weekly scalp DPC. Total RNA was extracted from unfractionated whole blood collected in Tempus Blood RNA tubes. At every patch-test visit, the blood draw took place before the patch test was put on. To be eligible, patients had to be aged 18 to 70, diagnosed with alopecia and judged suitable for DPC therapy, while pregnant patients were excluded. About this clonotype: Its antigen target is currently unknown. Base qualities are missing; no much larger clone stands one base away.

The CDR3 starts with the cysteine, ends with the phenylalanine, and has 13 residues. Only the CDR3 region is kept as DNA, spanning 39 bases read in frame from base 1. From the germline V gene, CDR1 is SGHRS and CDR2 is YFSETQ. Ends trimmed: V by 4 bases, J by 5 bases; bases unmatched to a gene: 5. The rearrangement joined TRBV5-1 to TRBJ1-1, with TRBD1 matching 7 junction bases. This material consisted of whole blood, taken in connection with sensitization to the hapten diphenylcyclopropenone (DPC). This receptor was taken from a young woman with alopecia areata. Some clones in this sample may be carry-over from other donors' samples. The DNA is TGCGCCAGCAGCACGGCACAGGGGACTGAAGCTTTCTTT. The encoded protein is CASSTAQGTEAFF.